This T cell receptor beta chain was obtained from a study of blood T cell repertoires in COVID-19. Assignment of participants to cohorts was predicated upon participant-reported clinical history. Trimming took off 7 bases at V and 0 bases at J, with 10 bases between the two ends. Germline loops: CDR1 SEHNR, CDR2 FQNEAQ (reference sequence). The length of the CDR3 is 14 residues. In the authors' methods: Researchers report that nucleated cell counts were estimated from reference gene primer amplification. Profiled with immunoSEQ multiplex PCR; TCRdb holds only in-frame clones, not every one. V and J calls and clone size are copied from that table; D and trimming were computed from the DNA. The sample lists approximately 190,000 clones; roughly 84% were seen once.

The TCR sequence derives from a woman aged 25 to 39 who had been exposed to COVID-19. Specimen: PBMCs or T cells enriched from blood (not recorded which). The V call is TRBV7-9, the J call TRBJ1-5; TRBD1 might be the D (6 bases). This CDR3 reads CASTQGSSNQPQHF. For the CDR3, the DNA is TGTGCCAGCACCCAGGGGAGTAGCAATCAGCCCCAGCATTTT.